These 5 T cell receptor beta chains originate from one sample sequenced in a study of graft-versus-host responses after intestinal transplantation. The protocol was immunoSEQ multiplex PCR, while the TCRdb copy is restricted to in-frame clones and leaves out a portion. The top ten clones hold roughly 4.5% of a sample with fewer than 50,000 clones, 90% to 95% of them seen once. The sequenced sample was PBMCs, obtained 524 days after transplant. These receptors all stem from a human patient who received an intestinal transplant, so some T cells may come from the graft donor.

The chain carries TRBV5-1 and TRBJ1-2, with TRBD1 matching over 7 bases. CDR1 is SGHRS, CDR2 YFSETQ, per germline. V gave up 3 bases and J gave up 3 bases; unmatched junction bases: 14. The CDR3 is 17 amino acids. The CDR3 sequence is CASSSTGQARGDYGYTF. In nucleotides, the CDR3 is TGCGCCAGCAGCTCTACCGGACAGGCCCGAGGTGACTATGGCTACACCTTC.

The J gene is TRBJ2-3, the V gene TRBV7-9; 12 bases match TRBD2. From germline, CDR1 is SEHNR and CDR2 FQNEAQ (reference sequence). The CDR3 length is 15 residues. The trim removed 2 bases at V and 5 bases at J, leaving 2 bases unmatched. The CDR3 DNA follows: TGTGCCAGCAGCTTACTAGCGGGAGGGCGAGATACGCAGTATTTT. Translation gives CASSLLAGGRDTQYF.

This rearrangement joins TRBV7-9 to TRBJ2-7, with 11 bases aligning to TRBD2. V was pared by 5 bases and J by 3 bases, with 6 bases of the junction left unmatched. Germline V lookup: CDR1 SEHNR, CDR2 FQNEAQ (reference sequence). The CDR3 covers 15 residues. In nucleotides, the CDR3 is TGTGCCAGCAGCCCCAGGGGGACTAGCGGCTACGAGCAGTACTTC. This codes for CASSPRGTSGYEQYF.

V is TRBV6-1 and J is TRBJ1-5; D gene uncertain. V lost 3 bases and J lost 3, with 18 bases in between. Germline CDR1 reads MNHNS; CDR2 reads SASEGT. The CDR3 covers 17 residues. This CDR3 reads CASSDPATEVHNQPQHF. CDR3 nucleotide sequence: TGTGCCAGCAGTGACCCCGCAACAGAGGTCCACAATCAGCCCCAGCATTTT.

The chain employs TRBV30 and TRBJ2-2; D tentatively reads TRBD1 or TRBD2 (5 bases each). With 0 bases removed from V and 4 bases from J, the gap between germline ends came to 12 bases. The CDR3 is 15 residues long. Per germline, CDR1 GTSNPN and CDR2 SVGIG (reference sequence). The DNA of the CDR3 is TGTGCCTGGAGTGTAGCAGGGACCTTCACCGGGGAGCTGTTTTTT. Translated: CAWSVAGTFTGELFF.